Below are 7 T cell receptor beta chains sequenced from a single sample in a study of spatial heterogeneity in lung cancer (dated by TCRdb to the late 2010s). Library creation used 5' RACE. Instrument on record: NextSeq 500. In-frame beta chains were kept once TCRdb had trimmed the public reads at Q25 with fastp and called clones with MiXCR. Rows with a matching CDR3 protein are joined into one entry that keeps the most common DNA and genes. This sample lists 85,000 to 100,000 distinct CDR3 sequences; about 12% were detected once. The top ten clones comprise 35% to 45% of the sample. The meaning of the sample's time point label: sample taken at primary tumor resection. This specimen was PBMCs, taken at surgery. All receptors derive from a male donor with early-stage non-small cell lung cancer.

This chain uses TRBV7-8 with TRBJ2-3; TRBD1 might be the D (6 bases). V dropped 5 bases and J dropped 4 bases, with 19 bases sitting between them. CDR3 length: 16 amino acids. The germline V gene has CDR1 SGHVS and CDR2 FQNEAQ. CDR3 protein: CASSPGVGTSADTQYF. The CDR3 DNA reads as TGTGCCAGCAGCCCAGGGGTTGGGACCAGCGCAGATACGCAGTATTTT.

The table lists this clonotype with a few counts. The J gene is TRBJ2-5, the V gene TRBV11-2; D not certain. Trimming removed 7 bases from V and 7 bases from J, with 16 bases in between. The CDR3 runs to 13 residues. Germline CDR1 SGHAT, CDR2 FQNNGV. Written as DNA, the CDR3 is TGTGCCAGCACCGTGATACGTTCCGGGACCCAGTACTTC. This gives the protein CASTVIRSGTQYF.

V is TRBV18 and J is TRBJ1-1; TRBD1 aligns across 7 bases. Germline CDR1 KGHSH, CDR2 LQKENI. The CDR3 is made up of 14 amino acids. Trimming removed 5 bases from V and 6 bases from J; junction bases left unmatched: 9. CDR3 loop: CASSSDRLGAEAFF. In DNA, the CDR3 is TGTGCCAGCTCATCGGACAGGCTAGGCGCTGAAGCTTTCTTT. Full variable domain (rest looked up from reference TRBV18 and TRBJ1-1): NAGVMQNPRHLVRRRGQEARLRCSPMKGHSHVYWYRQLPEEGLKFMVYLQKENIIDESGMPKERFSAEFPKEGPSILRIQQVVRGDSAAYFCASSSDRLGAEAFFGQGTRLTVV.

The rearrangement joins TRBV6-5 to TRBJ2-3, with D perhaps matching TRBD1 or TRBD2 (5 bases each). The CDR3 is 18 amino acids. Trimming took off 0 bases at V and 0 bases at J, with 16 bases between the two ends. Germline V gives CDR1 MNHEY, CDR2 SVGAGI. CDR3 in amino acids: CASSYSSGTAWSTDTQYF. CDR3 coding DNA: TGTGCCAGCAGTTACTCCTCCGGGACGGCTTGGAGCACAGATACGCAGTATTTT.

This clonotype was found many times. This chain links TRBV27 with TRBJ2-7; D may be TRBD2 (5 bases). The CDR3 sequence is 13 residues long. CDR1 and CDR2 from the germline V gene are MNHEY and SMNVEV (reference sequence). V lost 5 bases to trimming and J lost 7 bases, with 15 bases between them. CDR3: CASSLVSTGEQYF. The CDR3 nucleotides are TGTGCCAGCAGTCTAGTTTCAACGGGAGAGCAGTACTTC.

In its sample, this clonotype was seen many times. The V call is TRBV27, the J call TRBJ1-6, with 7 nucleotides matching TRBD1. Trimming took 5 bases from V and 9 from J; bases not matched to a gene: 10. This CDR3 contains 15 residues. Germline lookup yields CDR1 MNHEY and CDR2 SMNVEV (reference sequence). DNA for the CDR3: TGTGCCAGCAGTCCCCACGCAGGGGGTGGTTCACCCCTCCACTTT. Amino acid sequence: CASSPHAGGGSPLHF.

The V and J genes are TRBV6-2 or TRBV6-3 and TRBJ1-2; D is undetermined. This CDR3 has 16 residues. Germline CDR1 is MNHEY and CDR2 is SVGEGT. The ends were cut back, 2 bases at V and 8 bases at J, with 21 bases in the middle. The CDR3 nucleotides are TGTGCCAGCAGTTACACCATCCATACTCTTATCGGCGGCTACACCTTC. This gives the protein CASSYTIHTLIGGYTF.